This note documents a single T cell receptor (beta chain) sequence. This record comes from a study of blood T cell repertoires in COVID-19. About the research overall: COVID-19 samples, acute and convalescent, were from the United States, Italy and Spain. Sample material is recorded as cDNA or gDNA derived from T cells, B-cell-depleted T cells, or PBMCs.

The germline gives CDR1 MDHEN, CDR2 SYDVKM. This CDR3 is 13 amino acids long. With 3 bases clipped from V and 6 bases from J, the junction kept 3 bases outside the gene matches. Methods used by the authors: Scientists estimated how many nucleated cells there were by amplifying reference gene primers. Produced via immunoSEQ multiplex PCR; TCRdb's table is partial and in-frame only. V and J calls and clone size are as listed in that table; D and trimming were resolved from the DNA. Of approximately 120,000 clones in the sample, 86% are singletons; the top ten hold approximately 5%. This chain uses TRBV28 with TRBJ2-3, with 7 bases matching TRBD2. The clonotype originates from a human donor in a cohort sampled during active COVID-19. Sequences were obtained from peripheral blood. The CDR3 bases are TGTGCCAGCAGTTTTCCTAGCGGCGATACGCAGTATTTT. Translation: CASSFPSGDTQYF.